This T cell receptor (beta chain) was sequenced for a study of blood T cell repertoires in COVID-19. Data came from immunoSEQ multiplex PCR; TCRdb stores just in-frame clones and leaves some out. Here the sample spans around 200,000 clones, 80% to 90% being singletons. The germline V gene encodes CDR1 SEHNR and CDR2 FQNEAQ (reference sequence). The CDR3 consists of 16 residues. Unmatched junction bases numbered 11, after V lost 6 bases and J lost 7 bases. Sequenced input: PBMCs or T cells enriched from blood (not recorded which). The clonotype originates from a woman under 40 who had been exposed to COVID-19. V usage is TRBV7-9 and J usage is TRBJ1-4; 10 bases match TRBD1. CDR3 loop: CASSLGDRGVFEKLFF. CDR3 bases: TGTGCCAGCAGTCTGGGGGACAGGGGAGTGTTTGAAAAACTGTTTTTT.